These T cell receptor beta chains were read from a single sample in a study of T-cell reconstitution after alpha-beta-depleted transplantation in children. TCRdb used MiXCR to reprocess the PCR reads, holding one entry per CDR3 protein. The sample has about 640,000 distinct CDR3 sequences; about an eighth are singletons. Sequenced material: PBMCs, mostly from graft donor cells, taken 360 days after TCRalphabeta/CD19-depleted stem cell transplant. The receptor source for this set is a male patient aged 10-17 years who had a stem cell transplant for acute myeloid leukemia, so the T cells may come from the graft donor. Each CDR3 is given with its conserved first and last residue. D genes are given only for firm matches. Some rows have no size entry. The others give once, few or many, or a class for an expanded clone.

size | D | J | V | CDR3 | DNA
many | NA | TRBJ2-7 | TRBV9 | CASSAYPGPTYEQYF | TGTGCCAGCAGCGCCTACCCGGGGCCCACCTACGAGCAGTACTTC
NA | NA | TRBJ2-3 | TRBV29-1 | CSVDKDPTDTQYF | TGCAGCGTTGATAAGGACCCCACAGATACGCAGTATTTT
NA | NA | TRBJ2-1 | TRBV4-3 | CASSQDPERASYNEQFF | TGCGCCAGCAGCCAAGATCCGGAGCGGGCTTCCTACAATGAGCAGTTCTTC
many | NA | TRBJ1-5 | TRBV29-1 | CSVRSGGSNQPQHF | TGCAGCGTCCGATCGGGGGGCAGCAATCAGCCCCAGCATTTT
many | TRBD2 | TRBJ2-1 | TRBV6-5 | CASSYSLLVLAGGGNEQFF | TGTGCCAGCAGTTACTCGTTATTGGTTCTAGCGGGAGGAGGGAATGAGCAGTTCTTC
few | NA | TRBJ2-4 | TRBV20-1 | CSARDPAGDENIQYF | TGCAGTGCTAGAGATCCGGCAGGGGACGAAAACATTCAGTACTTC
few | NA | TRBJ2-3 | TRBV24-1 | CATSDLSPDTQYF | TGTGCCACCAGTGATTTGTCTCCAGATACGCAGTATTTT
NA | NA | TRBJ1-4 | TRBV20-1 | CSAQPRGEKLFF | TGCAGTGCTCAGCCCCGGGGAGAAAAACTGTTTTTT
few | NA | TRBJ2-1 | TRBV6-2/TRBV6-3 | CASTEMGFANNEQFF | TGTGCCAGCACTGAAATGGGATTCGCTAACAATGAGCAGTTCTTC
many | TRBD1 | TRBJ1-1 | TRBV7-6 | CASSLAGQAEAFF | TGTGCCAGCAGCTTAGCGGGACAGGCTGAAGCTTTCTTT
NA | TRBD1 | TRBJ2-1 | TRBV5-1 | CASSIYSRTGSIGNEQFF | TGCGCCAGCAGCATCTACTCACGGACAGGGAGCATCGGTAATGAGCAGTTCTTC
NA | NA | TRBJ1-5 | TRBV21-1 | CARARGYNQPQHF | TGTGCCAGGGCCAGGGGGTACAATCAGCCCCAGCATTTT
NA | TRBD2 | TRBJ2-7 | TRBV13 | CASSPTSGRNEQYF | TGTGCCAGCAGCCCGACTAGCGGGAGGAACGAGCAGTACTTC
few | TRBD2 | TRBJ2-5 | TRBV6-1 | CASSTGGGTETQYF | TGTGCCAGCAGTACCGGCGGGGGAACAGAGACCCAGTACTTC
NA | TRBD1 | TRBJ2-2 | TRBV5-1 | CASSPGQGAGGELFF | TGCGCCAGCAGCCCGGGACAGGGGGCCGGCGGGGAGCTGTTTTTT
many | NA | TRBJ1-5 | TRBV4-2 | CASSQEQGNQPQHF | TGTGCCAGCAGCCAAGAGCAGGGGAATCAGCCCCAGCATTTT
NA | NA | TRBJ2-7 | TRBV7-8 | CASSLESGILAQYEQYF | TGTGCCAGCAGCTTAGAGAGTGGGATCTTGGCCCAGTACGAGCAGTACTTC
NA | TRBD2 | TRBJ2-5 | TRBV7-2 | CASSRRVAGQETQYF | TGTGCCAGCAGCCGGCGGGTAGCGGGCCAAGAGACCCAGTACTTC
NA | TRBD2 | TRBJ2-7 | TRBV7-6 | CASSLGLAGGPSEQYF | TGTGCCAGCAGCTTAGGCCTCGCGGGAGGGCCTAGTGAGCAGTACTTC
NA | TRBD2 | TRBJ2-1 | TRBV15 | CATSRPTAGGNEQFF | TGTGCCACCAGCAGACCCACCGCGGGAGGTAATGAGCAGTTCTTC
NA | TRBD2 | TRBJ2-1 | TRBV20-1 | CSARGGTSGISFSYNEQFF | TGCAGTGCTAGAGGTGGGACTAGCGGGATTTCTTTCTCCTACAATGAGCAGTTCTTC
few | NA | TRBJ2-3 | TRBV11-2 | CASSRSGDTQYF | TGTGCCAGCAGCCGAAGTGGAGATACGCAGTATTTT